A single sample is the source of the 24 T cell receptor beta chains below, sequenced in a study. TCRdb independently ran MiXCR on the RT-PCR reads; one entry per CDR3 protein. This table has 550,000 to 750,000 distinct CDR3 sequences, 13% to 15% appearing once. The sample was memory CD4+ T cells from blood. Source of these receptors: a female donor in good health, serving as a healthy control.

This clonotype was seen at least ten times. The V call is TRBV12-3 or TRBV12-4, the J call TRBJ1-1, with D perhaps matching TRBD1 (5 bases). V gave up 5 bases and J gave up 10 bases, with 17 bases separating them. This CDR3 has 13 amino acids. The CDR3 nucleotides are TGTGCCAGCAGTCTTTCCCTAAATCAGGGAGCTTTCTTT. As protein: CASSLSLNQGAFF.

In its sample, this clonotype was seen many times. The rearrangement uses TRBV7-2 and TRBJ2-3; maybe TRBD2 (6 bases). Between the trimmed V and J ends, which lost 4 bases and 2 bases, there was a span of 25 bases. Germline lookup yields CDR1 SGHTA and CDR2 FQGNSA. The CDR3 is 19 residues long. CDR3 DNA sequence: TGTGCCAGCAGCTCGGGCGGGGCAGCAGGGTTAGGTTCCACAGATACGCAGTATTTT. Encoded protein: CASSSGGAAGLGSTDTQYF.

This clonotype has only a few counts. V and J are TRBV5-1 and TRBJ1-3; TRBD1 might be the D (5 bases). This CDR3 is built from 15 residues. Per germline, CDR1 SGHRS and CDR2 YFSETQ. V was shortened by 2 bases and J by 0 bases, with 9 bases between the two germline ends. The CDR3 nucleotides are TGCGCCAGCAGCTTTCAGGGAAGCTCTGGAAACACCATATATTTT. This encodes CASSFQGSSGNTIYF. The full variable domain, in which reference TRBV5-1 and TRBJ1-3 provide the parts outside the CDR3, is KAGVTQTPRYLIKTRGQQVTLSCSPISGHRSVSWYQQTPGQGLQFLFEYFSETQRNKGNFPGRFSGRQFSNSRSEMNVSTLELGDSALYLCASSFQGSSGNTIYFGEGSWLTVV.

This clonotype was counted a few times. V usage is TRBV4-1 and J usage is TRBJ2-4; 8 bases fit TRBD1. Unmatched junction bases numbered 13, after V lost 0 bases and J lost 3 bases. The CDR3 has 19 amino acids. The V gene's germline CDR1 is MGHRA and CDR2 YSYEKL. CDR3 sequence: CASSQDLGTGGIVKNIQYF. The CDR3 DNA is TGCGCCAGCAGCCAAGATCTAGGAACAGGGGGAATTGTCAAAAACATTCAGTACTTC.

The sample holds many counts of this clonotype. The V and J genes are TRBV12-3 or TRBV12-4 and TRBJ2-3; D is undetermined. V was pared by 7 bases and J by 3 bases, with 11 bases between. This CDR3 contains 13 residues. The CDR3 coding sequence is TGTGCCAGCACCACATACCCGACAGATACGCAGTATTTT. Translation: CASTTYPTDTQYF.

This clonotype appeared a few times. The CDR3 here is CASSQDNIPWGEQYF. The CDR3 nucleotides are TGTGCCAGCAGCCAAGATAACATCCCCTGGGGCGAGCAGTACTTC. V is TRBV4-2 and J is TRBJ2-7; D gene uncertain. The CDR3 extends over 15 amino acids. From germline, CDR1 is LGHNA and CDR2 YNFKEQ. Trimming shortened V by 0 bases and J by 6 bases, and 15 bases separated the two germline ends.

In its sample, this clonotype was seen a few times. The gene calls are TRBV15 and TRBJ2-5; D may be TRBD2 (6 bases). Germline V gene lookup returns CDR1 LNHNV and CDR2 YYDKDF (reference sequence). CDR3 length equals 15 residues. Deletions cut 2 bases from V and 2 bases from J, with 12 bases between. The DNA of the CDR3 is TGTGCCACCAGCAGACCCCTAGGGAGGCAAGAGACCCAGTACTTC. Its protein product is CATSRPLGRQETQYF.

This clonotype was picked up a small number of times. The chain is built from TRBV20-1 and TRBJ2-1, with TRBD2 matching over 7 bases. In germline, CDR1 is DFQATT, CDR2 SNEGSKA (reference sequence). Unmatched junction bases numbered 11, after V lost 8 bases and J lost 1 base. The length of the CDR3 is 15 residues. CDR3 region: CSLMGTRESYNEQFF. CDR3 nucleotides: TGCAGTCTCATGGGGACGCGGGAGTCCTACAATGAGCAGTTCTTC.

The table lists this clonotype with many counts. The chain joins TRBV7-6 to TRBJ1-3; D is unresolved. The CDR3 consists of 16 residues. Germline CDR1 and CDR2: SGHVS and FNYEAQ. V dropped 4 bases and J dropped 0 bases, with 13 bases sitting between them. As DNA, the CDR3 is TGTGCCAGCAGCTCTTACAGCGGCAGCTCTGGAAACACCATATATTTT. This translates into CASSSYSGSSGNTIYF.

This clonotype was counted ten times or more. CDR3 sequence (DNA): TGTGCCAGCAGTTACGACAACTACTACGAGCAGTACTTC. Amino acid sequence: CASSYDNYYEQYF. The chain recombines TRBV6-2 or TRBV6-3 with TRBJ2-7; D unresolved. The germline CDR1 and CDR2 sequences are MNHEY and SVGEGT. The V end was cut by 2 bases, the J end by 3 bases, with 8 bases between. This CDR3 region has 13 residues.

This clonotype was observed at least ten times. The V gene is TRBV12-3 or TRBV12-4, the J gene TRBJ1-1; TRBD1 agrees at 9 bases. V shed 5 bases, J shed 5 bases, and the junction held 6 bases outside the gene matches. The CDR3 sequence is 14 residues long. The CDR3 DNA is TGTGCCAGCAGTCCAGACAGGGGGTATACTGAAGCTTTCTTT. Translated: CASSPDRGYTEAFF.

The V and J genes are TRBV7-9 and TRBJ2-5, with 8 nucleotides matching TRBD1. After removal of 4 bases from V and 5 bases from J, the junction contained 6 bases not matched to a gene. The length of the CDR3 is 14 residues. Per germline, CDR1 SEHNR and CDR2 FQNEAQ (reference sequence). CDR3 DNA: TGTGCCAGCAGCTCCGACAGGGGTGGGGAGACCCAGTACTTC. Its translation is CASSSDRGGETQYF. The full variable domain, with the rest looked up from reference TRBV7-9 and TRBJ2-5, is DTGVSQNPRHKITKRGQNVTFRCDPISEHNRLYWYRQTLGQGPEFLTYFQNEAQLEKSRLLSDRFSAERPKGSFSTLEIQRTEQGDSAMYLCASSSDRGGETQYFGPGTRLLVL.

This clonotype was counted between two and nine times. The chain uses TRBV11-3 and TRBJ2-2; 7 bases fit TRBD1. This CDR3 has 14 amino acids. Losses at the gene ends were 0 bases for V and 6 bases for J; bases not matched to a gene: 1. Germline values: CDR1 SGHNT, CDR2 YENEEA. In DNA form, the CDR3 reads TGTGCCAGCAGCTTAGATGGGACAGCCGGGGAGCTGTTTTTT. This sequence encodes CASSLDGTAGELFF.

The genes are TRBV6-5 and TRBJ2-7; 9 bases agree with TRBD2. CDR3 length: 16 amino acids. Germline CDR1 and CDR2: MNHEY and SVGAGI. Trimming removed 6 bases from V and 5 bases from J; junction bases left unmatched: 14. CDR3 region: CASSLQSASGTHEQYF. The CDR3 DNA reads TGTGCCAGCAGCCTACAATCGGCTAGCGGGACCCACGAGCAGTACTTC.

This clonotype occurred a few times. This chain links TRBV9 with TRBJ1-4; D remains unclear. There are 15 residues in the CDR3. Trimming cost V 5 bases and J 4 bases, with 15 bases left between them. CDR1 SGDLS and CDR2 YYNGEE come from the germline V gene. This CDR3 is CASRDCRGYNEKLFF. DNA for the CDR3: TGTGCCAGCAGAGATTGCCGGGGTTATAATGAAAAACTGTTTTTT.

The rearrangement uses TRBV3-1 and TRBJ1-6; 8 bases agree with TRBD1. Germline assignment: CDR1 LGHDT and CDR2 YNNKEL (reference sequence). The trim removed 6 bases at V and 9 bases at J, leaving 10 bases unmatched. The CDR3 spans 15 residues. The DNA of the CDR3 is TGTGCCAGCAGTCAACTGGACAGGGCCATTTCACCCCTCCACTTT. Encoded protein: CASSQLDRAISPLHF.

The V call is TRBV6-2 or TRBV6-3, the J call TRBJ2-1; the match to TRBD2 covers 8 bases. With 5 bases clipped from V and 0 bases from J, the junction kept 6 bases outside the gene matches. Germline V gene lookup returns CDR1 MNHEY and CDR2 SVGEGT. The CDR3 runs to 16 residues. For the CDR3, the DNA is TGTGCCAGCAGTCCCGGACTAGCCCACTCCTACAATGAGCAGTTCTTC. Its translation: CASSPGLAHSYNEQFF.

This clonotype was seen many times. The chain couples TRBV7-2 to TRBJ2-5, with D possibly matching TRBD2 (5 bases). Germline CDR1 and CDR2: SGHTA and FQGNSA. The CDR3 sequence is 13 residues long. The V gene lost 0 bases and the J gene lost 7 bases, with 9 bases spanning the gap. The CDR3 DNA follows: TGTGCCAGCAGCTTAGCGGATGAGGGGACCCAGTACTTC. Amino acid sequence: CASSLADEGTQYF.

This clonotype came up many times. The chain carries TRBV4-3 and TRBJ2-1, with 7 bases lining up with TRBD2. V shed 1 base, J shed 5 bases, and the junction held 5 bases outside the gene matches. Germline-derived CDR1 and CDR2 are LGHNA and YSLEER. CDR3 length equals 15 residues. This chain's CDR3 is CASSQGAGRDNEQFF. The CDR3 DNA reads as TGCGCCAGCAGCCAAGGGGCAGGGAGGGACAATGAGCAGTTCTTC.

This clonotype has ten or more counts. The rearrangement links TRBV4-1 to TRBJ1-3; D remains ambiguous. Germline CDR1 and CDR2: MGHRA and YSYEKL. Trimming left V 3 bases short and J 1 base short, with 10 bases between. The CDR3 covers 15 residues. This CDR3 is CASSHDTGSGNTIYF. The CDR3 nucleotides read TGCGCCAGCAGCCATGACACGGGGTCTGGAAACACCATATATTTT.

This clonotype has just a few counts. The chain joins TRBV5-1 to TRBJ1-3; no definite D call. CDR1 is SGHRS and CDR2 is YFSETQ in the germline V gene. Trimming took off 0 bases at V and 4 bases at J, with 5 bases between the two ends. The CDR3 consists of 13 residues. This CDR3 is CASSLEQGNTIYF. The CDR3 DNA follows: TGCGCCAGCAGCTTGGAGCAGGGAAACACCATATATTTT.

The sample holds a few counts of this clonotype. V is TRBV12-3 or TRBV12-4 and J is TRBJ1-4; the D is unclear. The CDR3 runs to 14 residues. Trimming took off 7 bases at V and 7 bases at J, with 16 bases between the two ends. CDR3 DNA: TGTGCCAGCACCCTGACGGATCACCGTGAAAAACTGTTTTTT. Translation gives CASTLTDHREKLFF.

The V call is TRBV6-5, the J call TRBJ2-4; 14 bases fit TRBD2. Trimming removed 5 bases from V and 3 bases from J; junction bases left unmatched: 12. The CDR3 spans 19 residues. Germline V gene sequence: CDR1 MNHEY, CDR2 SVGAGI. The CDR3 sequence: CASSPRGLAGARGKNIQYF. The CDR3 DNA reads as TGTGCCAGCAGTCCGCGGGGACTAGCGGGAGCCCGAGGCAAAAACATTCAGTACTTC.

The sample holds a few counts of this clonotype. The J gene is TRBJ1-2, the V gene TRBV29-1, with no clear D. From germline, CDR1 is SQVTM and CDR2 ANQGSEA. The CDR3 totals 14 residues. Trimming took 4 bases from V and 7 from J, leaving 19 bases between them. The CDR3 region has the DNA TGCAGCGTTGGTTCTCTCGGGGAGGCAGTTGGCTACACCTTC. Protein: CSVGSLGEAVGYTF.